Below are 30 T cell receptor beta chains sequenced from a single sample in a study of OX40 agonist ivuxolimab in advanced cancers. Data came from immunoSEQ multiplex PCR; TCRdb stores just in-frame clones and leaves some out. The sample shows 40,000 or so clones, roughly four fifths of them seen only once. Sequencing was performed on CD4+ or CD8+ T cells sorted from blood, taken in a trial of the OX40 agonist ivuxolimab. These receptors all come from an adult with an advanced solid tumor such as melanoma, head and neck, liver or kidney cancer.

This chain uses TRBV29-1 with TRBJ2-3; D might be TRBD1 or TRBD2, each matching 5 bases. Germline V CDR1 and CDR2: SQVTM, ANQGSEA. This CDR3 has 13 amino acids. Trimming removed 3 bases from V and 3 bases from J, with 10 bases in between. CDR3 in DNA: TGCAGCGTTGATGGGGGTGGAACAGATACGCAGTATTTT. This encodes CSVDGGGTDTQYF.

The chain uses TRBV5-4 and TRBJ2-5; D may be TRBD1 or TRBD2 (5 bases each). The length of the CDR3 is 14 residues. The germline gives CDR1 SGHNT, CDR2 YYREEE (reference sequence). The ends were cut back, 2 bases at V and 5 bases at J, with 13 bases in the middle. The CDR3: CASSLSGKRETQYF. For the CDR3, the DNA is TGTGCCAGCAGCTTATCAGGGAAGCGGGAGACCCAGTACTTC.

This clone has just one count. This CDR3 is CASSHLGWDRGGRDTQYF. CDR3 nucleotide sequence: TGTGCCAGCAGCCACCTGGGTTGGGACAGGGGCGGTAGAGATACGCAGTATTTT. The chain employs TRBV7-2 and TRBJ2-3, with 10 bases lining up with TRBD1. Germline CDR1 and CDR2: SGHTA and FQGNSA. J lost 5 bases, V lost 5 bases, and 16 bases had no gene match. This CDR3 spans 18 amino acids.

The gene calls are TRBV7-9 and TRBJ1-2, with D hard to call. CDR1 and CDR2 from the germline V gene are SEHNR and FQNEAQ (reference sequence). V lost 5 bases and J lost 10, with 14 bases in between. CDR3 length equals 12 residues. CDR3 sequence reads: CASSKARSVYTF. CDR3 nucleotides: TGTGCCAGCAGCAAAGCTAGGAGCGTCTACACCTTC. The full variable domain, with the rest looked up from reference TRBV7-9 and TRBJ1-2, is DTGVSQNPRHKITKRGQNVTFRCDPISEHNRLYWYRQTLGQGPEFLTYFQNEAQLEKSRLLSDRFSAERPKGSFSTLEIQRTEQGDSAMYLCASSKARSVYTFGSGTRLTVV.

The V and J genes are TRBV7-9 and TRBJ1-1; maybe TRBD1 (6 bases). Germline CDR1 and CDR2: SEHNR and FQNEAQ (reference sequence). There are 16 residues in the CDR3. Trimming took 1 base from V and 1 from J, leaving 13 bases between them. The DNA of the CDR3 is TGTGCCAGCAGCTTAGGTTTTGGCAGGGGGAACACTGAAGCTTTCTTT. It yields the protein CASSLGFGRGNTEAFF. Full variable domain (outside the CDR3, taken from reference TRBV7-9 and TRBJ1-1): DTGVSQNPRHKITKRGQNVTFRCDPISEHNRLYWYRQTLGQGPEFLTYFQNEAQLEKSRLLSDRFSAERPKGSFSTLEIQRTEQGDSAMYLCASSLGFGRGNTEAFFGQGTRLTVV.

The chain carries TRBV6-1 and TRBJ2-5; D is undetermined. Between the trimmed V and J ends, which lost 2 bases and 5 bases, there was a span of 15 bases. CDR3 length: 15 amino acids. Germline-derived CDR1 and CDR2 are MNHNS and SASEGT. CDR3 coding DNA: TGTGCCAGCAGTGAACAAACACGGGCTTGGGAGACCCAGTACTTC. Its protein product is CASSEQTRAWETQYF.

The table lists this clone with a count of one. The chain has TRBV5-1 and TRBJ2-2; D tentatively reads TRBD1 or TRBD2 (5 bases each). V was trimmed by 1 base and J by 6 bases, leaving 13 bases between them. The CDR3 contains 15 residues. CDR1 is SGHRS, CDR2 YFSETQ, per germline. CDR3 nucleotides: TGCGCCAGCAGCTTGCGGACCGGGACCGCCGGGGAGCTGTTTTTT. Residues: CASSLRTGTAGELFF.

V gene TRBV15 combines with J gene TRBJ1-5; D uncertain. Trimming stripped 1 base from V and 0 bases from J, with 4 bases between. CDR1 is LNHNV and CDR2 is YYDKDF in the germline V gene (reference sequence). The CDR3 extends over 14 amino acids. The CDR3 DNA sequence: TGTGCCACCAGCAGAGTCCGTAGCAATCAGCCCCAGCATTTT. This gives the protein CATSRVRSNQPQHF.

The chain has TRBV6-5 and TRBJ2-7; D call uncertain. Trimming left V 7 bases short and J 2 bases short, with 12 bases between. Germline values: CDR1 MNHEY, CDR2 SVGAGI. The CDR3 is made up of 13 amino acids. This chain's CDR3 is CASNNLGTYEQYF. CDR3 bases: TGTGCCAGCAACAACCTCGGCACCTACGAGCAGTACTTC.

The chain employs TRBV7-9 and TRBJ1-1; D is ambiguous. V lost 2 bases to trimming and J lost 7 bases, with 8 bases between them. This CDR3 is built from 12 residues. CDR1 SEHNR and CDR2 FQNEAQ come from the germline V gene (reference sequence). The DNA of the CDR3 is TGTGCCAGCAGCTTACGACAATTTGAAGCTTTCTTT. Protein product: CASSLRQFEAFF.

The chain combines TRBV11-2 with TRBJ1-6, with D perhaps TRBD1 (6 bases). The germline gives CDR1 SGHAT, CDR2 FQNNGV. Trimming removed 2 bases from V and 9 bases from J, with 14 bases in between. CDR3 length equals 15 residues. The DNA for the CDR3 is TGTGCCAGCAGCTTAAACAGGGTTTCGAGTTCACCCCTCCACTTT. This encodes CASSLNRVSSSPLHF.

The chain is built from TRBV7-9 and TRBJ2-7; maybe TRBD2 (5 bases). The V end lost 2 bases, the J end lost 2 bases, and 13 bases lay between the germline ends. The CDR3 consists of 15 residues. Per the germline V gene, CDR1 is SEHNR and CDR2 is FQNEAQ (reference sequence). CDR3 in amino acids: CASSLSGDVTYEQYF. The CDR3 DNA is TGTGCCAGCAGCTTAAGCGGAGACGTAACCTACGAGCAGTACTTC.

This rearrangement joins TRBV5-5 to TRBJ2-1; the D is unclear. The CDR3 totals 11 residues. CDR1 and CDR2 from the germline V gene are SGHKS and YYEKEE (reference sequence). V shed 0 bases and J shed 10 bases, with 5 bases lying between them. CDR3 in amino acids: CASSLAGEQFF. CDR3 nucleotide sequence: TGTGCCAGCAGCTTGGCGGGCGAGCAGTTCTTC.

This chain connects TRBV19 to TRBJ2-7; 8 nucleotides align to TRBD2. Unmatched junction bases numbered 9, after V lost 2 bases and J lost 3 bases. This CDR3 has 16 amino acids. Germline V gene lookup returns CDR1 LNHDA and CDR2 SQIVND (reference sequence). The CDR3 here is CASSISLSGALYEQYF. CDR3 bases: TGTGCCAGTAGTATATCCCTTAGCGGGGCCCTCTACGAGCAGTACTTC.

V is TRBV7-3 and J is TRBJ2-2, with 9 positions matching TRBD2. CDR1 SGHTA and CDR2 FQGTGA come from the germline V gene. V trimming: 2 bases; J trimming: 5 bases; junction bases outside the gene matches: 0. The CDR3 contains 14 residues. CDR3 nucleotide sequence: TGTGCCAGCAGCTTACTAGCGGGAACCGGGGAGCTGTTTTTT. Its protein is CASSLLAGTGELFF.

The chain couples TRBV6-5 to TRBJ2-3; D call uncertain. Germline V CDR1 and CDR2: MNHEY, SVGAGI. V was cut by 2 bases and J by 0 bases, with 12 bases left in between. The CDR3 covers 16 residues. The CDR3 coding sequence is TGTGCCAGCAGTTACGGCTTCGCCGGGAGCACAGATACGCAGTATTTT. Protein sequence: CASSYGFAGSTDTQYF.

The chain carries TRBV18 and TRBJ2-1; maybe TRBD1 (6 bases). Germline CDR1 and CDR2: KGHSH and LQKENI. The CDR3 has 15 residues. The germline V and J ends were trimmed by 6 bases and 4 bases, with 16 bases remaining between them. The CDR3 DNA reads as TGTGCCAGCTCTCCCCTTACAGGGCGGTACAATGAGCAGTTCTTC. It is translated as CASSPLTGRYNEQFF.

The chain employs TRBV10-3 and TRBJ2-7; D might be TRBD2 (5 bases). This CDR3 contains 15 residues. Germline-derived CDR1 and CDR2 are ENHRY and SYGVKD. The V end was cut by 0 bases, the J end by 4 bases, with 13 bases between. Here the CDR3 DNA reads TGTGCCATCAGTGAGTCTCCTCTCCGCGGGTACGAGCAGTACTTC. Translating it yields CAISESPLRGYEQYF.

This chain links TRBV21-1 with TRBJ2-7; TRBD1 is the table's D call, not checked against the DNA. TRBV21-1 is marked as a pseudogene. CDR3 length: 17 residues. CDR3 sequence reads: CASSNPTQGQGYYEQYF. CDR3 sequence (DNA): TGTGCCAGCAGCAATCCGACCCAGGGACAGGGGTACTACGAGCAGTACTTC.

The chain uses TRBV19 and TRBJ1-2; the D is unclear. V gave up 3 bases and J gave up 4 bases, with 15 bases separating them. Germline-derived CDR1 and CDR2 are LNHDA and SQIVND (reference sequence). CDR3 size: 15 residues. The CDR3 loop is CASSITRAGLYGYTF. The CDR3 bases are TGTGCCAGTAGTATTACGCGGGCAGGTCTCTATGGCTACACCTTC.

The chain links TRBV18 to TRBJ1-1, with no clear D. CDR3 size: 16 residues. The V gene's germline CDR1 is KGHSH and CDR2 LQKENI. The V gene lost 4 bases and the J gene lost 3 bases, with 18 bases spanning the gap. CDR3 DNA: TGTGCCAGCTCACGCCAGGTCTGGTTGATAGACACTGAAGCTTTCTTT. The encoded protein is CASSRQVWLIDTEAFF.

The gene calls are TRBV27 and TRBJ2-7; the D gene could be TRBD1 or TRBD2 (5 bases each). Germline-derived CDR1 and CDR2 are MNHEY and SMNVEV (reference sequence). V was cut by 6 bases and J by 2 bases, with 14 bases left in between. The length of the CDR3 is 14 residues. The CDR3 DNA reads TGTGCCAGCAGCAAAAATTGGGGACCCTACGAGCAGTACTTC. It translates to CASSKNWGPYEQYF.

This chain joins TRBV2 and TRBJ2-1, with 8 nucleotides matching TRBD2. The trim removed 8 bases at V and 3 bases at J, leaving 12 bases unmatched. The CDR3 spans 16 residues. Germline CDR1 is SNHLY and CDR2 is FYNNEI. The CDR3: CASQGSAGDYYNEQFF. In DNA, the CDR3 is TGTGCCAGCCAGGGTTCAGCGGGGGATTACTACAATGAGCAGTTCTTC. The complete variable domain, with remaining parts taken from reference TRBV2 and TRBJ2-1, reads EPEVTQTPSHQVTQMGQEVILRCVPISNHLYFYWYRQILGQKVEFLVSFYNNEISEKSEIFDDQFSVERPDGSNFTLKIRSTKLEDSAMYFCASQGSAGDYYNEQFFGPGTRLTVL.

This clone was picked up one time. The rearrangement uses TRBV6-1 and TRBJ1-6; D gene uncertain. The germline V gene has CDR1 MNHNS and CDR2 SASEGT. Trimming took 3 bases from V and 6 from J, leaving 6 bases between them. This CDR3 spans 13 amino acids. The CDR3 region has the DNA TGTGCCAGCAGTGATCGGAGTAATTCACCCCTCCACTTT. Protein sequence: CASSDRSNSPLHF.

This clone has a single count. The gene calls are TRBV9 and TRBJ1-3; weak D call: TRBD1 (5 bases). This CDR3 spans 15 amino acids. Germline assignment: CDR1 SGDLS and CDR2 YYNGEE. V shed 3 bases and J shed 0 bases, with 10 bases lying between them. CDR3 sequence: CASSEGEVSGNTIYF. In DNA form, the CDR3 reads TGTGCCAGCAGCGAAGGGGAGGTCTCTGGAAACACCATATATTTT.

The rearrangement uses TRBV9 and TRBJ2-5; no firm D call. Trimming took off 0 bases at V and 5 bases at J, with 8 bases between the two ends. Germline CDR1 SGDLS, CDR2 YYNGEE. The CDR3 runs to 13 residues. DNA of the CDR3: TGTGCCAGCAGCGTAGTCGGTTCGGAGACCCAGTACTTC. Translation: CASSVVGSETQYF.

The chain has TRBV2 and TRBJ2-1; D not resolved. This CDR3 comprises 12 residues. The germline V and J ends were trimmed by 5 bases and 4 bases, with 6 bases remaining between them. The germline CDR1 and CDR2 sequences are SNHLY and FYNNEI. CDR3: CASSLGYNEQFF. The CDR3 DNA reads TGTGCCAGCAGTCTAGGGTACAATGAGCAGTTCTTC.

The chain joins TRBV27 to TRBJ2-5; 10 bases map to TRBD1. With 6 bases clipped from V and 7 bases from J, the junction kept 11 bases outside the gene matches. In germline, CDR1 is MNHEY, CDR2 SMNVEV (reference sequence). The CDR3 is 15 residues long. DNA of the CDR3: TGTGCCAGCAGGAAACCGGGACAGGGGATCGGGACCCAGTACTTC. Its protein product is CASRKPGQGIGTQYF.

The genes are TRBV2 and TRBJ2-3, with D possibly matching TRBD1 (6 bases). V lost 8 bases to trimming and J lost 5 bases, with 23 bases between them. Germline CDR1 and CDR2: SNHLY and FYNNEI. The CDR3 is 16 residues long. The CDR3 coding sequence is TGTGCCAGCTCGCGGCAGGGGCATATTACTGGAGATACGCAGTATTTT. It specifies CASSRQGHITGDTQYF.

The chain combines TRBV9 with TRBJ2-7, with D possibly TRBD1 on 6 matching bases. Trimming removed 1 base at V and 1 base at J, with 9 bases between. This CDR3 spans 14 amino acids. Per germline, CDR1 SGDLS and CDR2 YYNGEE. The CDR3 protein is CASSVLGQSYEQYF. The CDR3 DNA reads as TGTGCCAGCAGCGTATTAGGACAGTCCTACGAGCAGTACTTC.